Presented here are 13 T cell receptor beta chains from one specimen sequenced in a study of blood T cell repertoires in COVID-19 (TCRdb year 2020). Library generation was performed with the immunoSEQ multiplex PCR assay. TCRdb holds this immuneACCESS table with in-frame rearrangements only. Some clones are missing; in checked studies, unresolved V genes explain under half, and the rest has no known cause. The sample table shows tens of thousands of clones, and roughly 80% are seen once. Clones ranked in the top ten supply about 2.1% of the sample. The sample taken for sequencing was peripheral blood. The receptors here all came from a man in his 70s with COVID-19, enrolled during active disease.

A few counts support this clone. The V call is TRBV4-2, the J call TRBJ2-5, with 13 bases fitting TRBD2. The germline V gene encodes CDR1 LGHNA and CDR2 YNFKEQ. CDR3 length: 16 amino acids. The V segment lost 1 base and the J segment 3 bases; nucleotides outside the gene matches: 2. The DNA for the CDR3 is TGTGCCAGCAGCCAAGGGGGACTAGCGGGAAAAGAGACCCAGTACTTC. It specifies CASSQGGLAGKETQYF.

This chain joins TRBV7-9 and TRBJ2-1, with TRBD2 identical over 11 bases. The CDR3 contains 18 residues. Germline CDR1 SEHNR, CDR2 FQNEAQ (reference sequence). With V trimmed by 2 bases and J by 7 bases, 13 bases remained unmatched. The CDR3 here is CASSLPPRLAGNGNEQFF. CDR3 bases: TGTGCCAGCAGCTTACCACCCCGACTAGCGGGAAACGGGAATGAGCAGTTCTTC.

Only a few counts were recorded for this clone. The chain employs TRBV2 and TRBJ2-4; 9 nucleotides match TRBD1. V lost 7 bases to trimming and J lost 0 bases; unmatched junction nucleotides: 10. CDR1 and CDR2 (germline): SNHLY, FYNNEI. CDR3 length: 17 amino acids. The CDR3 coding sequence is TGTGCCAGCACCCGGGACAGGGTGCTGCTAGCCAAAAACATTCAGTACTTC. Translating it yields CASTRDRVLLAKNIQYF.

The CDR3 DNA follows: TGTGCCAGCAGCTCGGAGGAGTTCGACACCGGGGAGCTGTTTTTT. Encoded protein: CASSSEEFDTGELFF. The V and J genes are TRBV7-9 and TRBJ2-2; weak D call: TRBD2 (5 bases). Trimming took off 4 bases at V and 3 bases at J, with 12 bases between the two ends. Germline V lookup: CDR1 SEHNR, CDR2 FQNEAQ (reference sequence). This CDR3 region has 15 residues.

This clone was seen a single time. This rearrangement joins TRBV3-1 (or the pseudogene TRBV3-2) to TRBJ2-1, with TRBD1 as a possible D gene (5 bases). Trimming stripped 1 base from V and 2 bases from J, with 9 bases between. The CDR3 length is 15 residues. Germline loops: CDR1 LGHDT, CDR2 YNNKEL (reference sequence). Written as DNA, the CDR3 is TGTGCCAGCAGCCAAGCGACGACAGCCTACAATGAGCAGTTCTTC. It codes for CASSQATTAYNEQFF.

The J gene is TRBJ1-4, the V gene TRBV5-1, with D perhaps matching TRBD1 (5 bases). The CDR3 has 15 residues. Germline V gives CDR1 SGHRS, CDR2 YFSETQ. V lost 4 bases and J lost 6, with 16 bases in between. The DNA of the CDR3 is TGCGCCAGCAGCCAATCCGGGACGGGGGATGAAAAACTGTTTTTT. Translated, it gives CASSQSGTGDEKLFF.

J is TRBJ1-2 and V is TRBV9, with 9 bases aligning to TRBD1. There are 15 residues in the CDR3. After removal of 3 bases from V and 3 bases from J, the junction contained 6 bases not matched to a gene. CDR1 and CDR2 (germline): SGDLS, YYNGEE. In DNA, the CDR3 is TGTGCCAGCAGCGCCCGACAGGGGGTGTACTATGGCTACACCTTC. Amino acid sequence: CASSARQGVYYGYTF.

The chain combines TRBV2 with TRBJ1-5; D gene uncertain. There are 15 residues in the CDR3. The germline V and J ends were trimmed by 7 bases and 3 bases, with 16 bases remaining between them. CDR1 and CDR2 (germline): SNHLY, FYNNEI. The CDR3: CASTGGGSDNQPQHF. CDR3 sequence (DNA): TGTGCCAGCACCGGAGGAGGGTCAGACAATCAGCCCCAGCATTTT.

The chain combines TRBV19 with TRBJ2-1, with D possibly TRBD2 on 6 matching bases. Germline values: CDR1 LNHDA, CDR2 SQIVND (reference sequence). V lost 3 bases to trimming and J lost 4 bases, with 13 bases between them. CDR3 length: 15 amino acids. Here the CDR3 DNA reads TGTGCCAGTAGTATGAGCCAGACTAGGTACAATGAGCAGTTCTTC. Translating it yields CASSMSQTRYNEQFF.

The chain joins TRBV4-3 to TRBJ2-6; perhaps TRBD2 as D (5 bases). Germline assignment: CDR1 LGHNA and CDR2 YSLEER. The CDR3 has 19 amino acids. V was trimmed by 0 bases and J by 4 bases, leaving 19 bases between them. DNA of the CDR3: TGCGCCAGCAGCCAAGATCCCGGACCACTGGCGGGCGGGGCCAACGTCCTGACTTTC. This gives the protein CASSQDPGPLAGGANVLTF.

The rearrangement links TRBV6-5 to TRBJ2-3; 10 nucleotides line up with TRBD2. V lost 2 bases to trimming and J lost 8 bases; unmatched junction nucleotides: 7. Germline CDR1 and CDR2: MNHEY and SVGAGI. The CDR3 loop spans 15 amino acids. The CDR3 region is CASSYEGASGSTQYF. The CDR3 coding sequence is TGTGCCAGCAGTTACGAAGGGGCTAGCGGGAGTACGCAGTATTTT.

The chain combines TRBV24-1 with TRBJ1-4, with no clear D. The CDR3 is 14 amino acids. V dropped 5 bases and J dropped 1 base, with 7 bases sitting between them. Germline lookup yields CDR1 KGHDR and CDR2 SFDVKD. The CDR3 region has the DNA TGTGCCACCAGTGCCGGGAGAACTAATGAAAAACTGTTTTTT. It encodes CATSAGRTNEKLFF.

V is TRBV9 and J is TRBJ2-3, with a possible D match to TRBD2 (8 bases). V was cut by 6 bases and J by 4 bases, with 21 bases left in between. The CDR3 loop spans 16 amino acids. Germline V gene lookup returns CDR1 SGDLS and CDR2 YYNGEE. The CDR3 reads CASNPTSARGADTQYF. In nucleotides, the CDR3 is TGTGCCAGCAACCCGACTAGCGCCAGGGGGGCAGATACGCAGTATTTT.